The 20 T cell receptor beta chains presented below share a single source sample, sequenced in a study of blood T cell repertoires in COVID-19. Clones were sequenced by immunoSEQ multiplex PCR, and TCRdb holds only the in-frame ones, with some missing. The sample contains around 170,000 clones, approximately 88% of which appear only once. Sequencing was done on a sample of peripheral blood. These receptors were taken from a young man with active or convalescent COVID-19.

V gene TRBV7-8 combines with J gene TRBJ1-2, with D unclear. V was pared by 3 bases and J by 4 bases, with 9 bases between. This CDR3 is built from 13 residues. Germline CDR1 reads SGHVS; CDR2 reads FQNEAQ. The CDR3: CASSFRPGYGYTF. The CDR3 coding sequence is TGTGCCAGCAGCTTTAGGCCGGGCTATGGCTACACCTTC.

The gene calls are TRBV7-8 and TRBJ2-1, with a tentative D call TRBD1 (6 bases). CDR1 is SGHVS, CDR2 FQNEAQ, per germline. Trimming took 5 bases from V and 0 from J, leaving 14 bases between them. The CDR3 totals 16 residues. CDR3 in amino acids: CASSPTGQSSYNEQFF. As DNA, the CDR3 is TGTGCCAGCAGCCCTACAGGACAGAGCTCCTACAATGAGCAGTTCTTC.

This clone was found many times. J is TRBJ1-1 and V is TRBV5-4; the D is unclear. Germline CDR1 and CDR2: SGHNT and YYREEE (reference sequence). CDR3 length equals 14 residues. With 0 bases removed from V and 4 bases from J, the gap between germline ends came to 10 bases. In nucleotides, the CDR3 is TGTGCCAGCAGCTTGGGCCCGCAGGTCACTGAAGCTTTCTTT. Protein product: CASSLGPQVTEAFF.

The CDR3 sequence: CASSTRTGWNEQFF. The CDR3 region has the DNA TGTGCCAGTAGTACCAGGACAGGGTGGAATGAGCAGTTCTTC. This chain joins TRBV19 and TRBJ2-1; 8 positions agree with TRBD1. The CDR3 loop spans 14 amino acids. V gave up 4 bases and J gave up 7 bases; unmatched junction bases: 6. CDR1 and CDR2 from the germline V gene are LNHDA and SQIVND (reference sequence).

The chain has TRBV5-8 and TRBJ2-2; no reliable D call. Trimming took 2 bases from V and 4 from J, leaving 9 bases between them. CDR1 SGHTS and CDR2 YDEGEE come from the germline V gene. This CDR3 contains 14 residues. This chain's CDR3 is CASSFSPGTGELFF. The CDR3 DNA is TGTGCCAGCAGCTTTTCCCCAGGCACCGGGGAGCTGTTTTTT.

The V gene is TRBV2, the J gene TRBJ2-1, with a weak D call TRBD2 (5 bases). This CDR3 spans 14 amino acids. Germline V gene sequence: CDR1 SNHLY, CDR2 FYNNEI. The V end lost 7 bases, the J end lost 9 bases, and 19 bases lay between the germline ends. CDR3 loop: CASTDYRQAAEQFF. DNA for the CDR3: TGTGCCAGCACCGACTATAGGCAAGCAGCTGAGCAGTTCTTC.

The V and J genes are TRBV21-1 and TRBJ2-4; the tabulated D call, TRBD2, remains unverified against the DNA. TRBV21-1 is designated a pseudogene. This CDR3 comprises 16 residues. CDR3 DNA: TGTGCCAGCAGCAGCGCGGGACTACTAGCCAAAAACATTCAGTACTTC. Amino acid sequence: CASSSAGLLAKNIQYF.

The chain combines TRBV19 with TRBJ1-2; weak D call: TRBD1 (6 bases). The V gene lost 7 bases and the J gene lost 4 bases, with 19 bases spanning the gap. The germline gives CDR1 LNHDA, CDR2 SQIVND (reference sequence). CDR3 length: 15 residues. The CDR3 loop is CASKPLSQGGYGYTF. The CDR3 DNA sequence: TGTGCCAGTAAACCATTATCACAGGGTGGCTATGGCTACACCTTC.

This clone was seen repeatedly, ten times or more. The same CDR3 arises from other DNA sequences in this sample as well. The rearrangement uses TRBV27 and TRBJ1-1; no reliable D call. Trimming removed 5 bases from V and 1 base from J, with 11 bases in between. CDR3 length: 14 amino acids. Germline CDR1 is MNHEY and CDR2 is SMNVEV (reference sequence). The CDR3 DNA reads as TGTGCCAGCAGTCCACTCGCTGGGAACACTGAAGCTTTCTTT. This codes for CASSPLAGNTEAFF.

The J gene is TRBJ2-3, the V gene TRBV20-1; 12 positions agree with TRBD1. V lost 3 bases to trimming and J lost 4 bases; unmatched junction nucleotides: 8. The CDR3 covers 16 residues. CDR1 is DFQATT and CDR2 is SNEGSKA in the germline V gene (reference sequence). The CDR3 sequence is CSASMGDRGRPDTQYF. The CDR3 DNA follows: TGCAGTGCTAGTATGGGGGACAGGGGGCGCCCAGATACGCAGTATTTT.

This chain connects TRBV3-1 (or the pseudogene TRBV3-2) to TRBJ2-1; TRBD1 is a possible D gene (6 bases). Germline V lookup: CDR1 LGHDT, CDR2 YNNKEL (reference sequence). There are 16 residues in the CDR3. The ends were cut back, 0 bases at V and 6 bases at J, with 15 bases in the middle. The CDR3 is CASSQDLGGSFNEQFF. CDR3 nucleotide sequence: TGTGCCAGCAGCCAAGATTTAGGGGGTTCGTTCAATGAGCAGTTCTTC.

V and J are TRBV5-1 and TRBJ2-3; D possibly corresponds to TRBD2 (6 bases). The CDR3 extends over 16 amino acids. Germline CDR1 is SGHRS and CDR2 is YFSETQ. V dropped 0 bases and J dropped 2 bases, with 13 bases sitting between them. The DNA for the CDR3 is TGCGCCAGCAGCTTGGAAAAGGGGACTTTCACAGATACGCAGTATTTT. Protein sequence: CASSLEKGTFTDTQYF.

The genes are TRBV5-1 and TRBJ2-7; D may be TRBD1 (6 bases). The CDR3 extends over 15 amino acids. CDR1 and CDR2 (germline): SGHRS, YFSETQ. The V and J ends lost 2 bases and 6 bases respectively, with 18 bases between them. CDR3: CASSLGGPQGSEQYF. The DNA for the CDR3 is TGCGCCAGCAGCTTAGGGGGTCCGCAGGGAAGCGAGCAGTACTTC.

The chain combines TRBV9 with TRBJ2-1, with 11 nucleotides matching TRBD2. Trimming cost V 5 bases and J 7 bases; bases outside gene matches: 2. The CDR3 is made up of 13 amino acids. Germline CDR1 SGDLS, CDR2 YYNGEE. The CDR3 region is CASRASGRNEQFF. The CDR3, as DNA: TGTGCCAGCAGGGCTAGCGGGAGGAATGAGCAGTTCTTC.

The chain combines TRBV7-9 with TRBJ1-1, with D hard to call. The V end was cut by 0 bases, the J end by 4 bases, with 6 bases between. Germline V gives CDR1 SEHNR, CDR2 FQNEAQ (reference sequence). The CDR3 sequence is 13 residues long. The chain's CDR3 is CASSLAGTTEAFF. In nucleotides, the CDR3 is TGTGCCAGCAGCTTAGCCGGTACCACTGAAGCTTTCTTT.

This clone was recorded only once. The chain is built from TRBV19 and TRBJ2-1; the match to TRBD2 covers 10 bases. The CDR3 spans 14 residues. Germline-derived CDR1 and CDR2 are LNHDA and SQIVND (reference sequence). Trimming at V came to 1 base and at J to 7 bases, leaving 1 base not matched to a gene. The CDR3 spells CASSIGTSGNEQFF. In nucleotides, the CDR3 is TGTGCCAGTAGTATAGGGACTAGCGGTAATGAGCAGTTCTTC. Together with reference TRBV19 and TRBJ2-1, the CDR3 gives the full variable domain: DGGITQSPKYLFRKEGQNVTLSCEQNLNHDAMYWYRQDPGQGLRLIYYSQIVNDFQKGDIAEGYSVSREKKESFPLTVTSAQKNPTAFYLCASSIGTSGNEQFFGPGTRLTVL.

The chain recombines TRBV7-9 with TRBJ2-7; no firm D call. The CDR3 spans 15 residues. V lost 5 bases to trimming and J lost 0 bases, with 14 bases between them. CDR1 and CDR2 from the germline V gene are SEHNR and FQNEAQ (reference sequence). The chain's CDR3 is CASSRAAFTSYEQYF. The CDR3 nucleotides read TGTGCCAGCAGCCGAGCAGCGTTTACCTCCTACGAGCAGTACTTC.

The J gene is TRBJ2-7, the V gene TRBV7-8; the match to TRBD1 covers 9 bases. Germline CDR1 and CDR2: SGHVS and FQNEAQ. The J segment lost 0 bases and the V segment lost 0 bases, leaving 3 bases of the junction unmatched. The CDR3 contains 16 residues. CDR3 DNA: TGTGCCAGCAGCTTAGCGGGGACAGGGAGCTCCTACGAGCAGTACTTC. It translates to CASSLAGTGSSYEQYF.

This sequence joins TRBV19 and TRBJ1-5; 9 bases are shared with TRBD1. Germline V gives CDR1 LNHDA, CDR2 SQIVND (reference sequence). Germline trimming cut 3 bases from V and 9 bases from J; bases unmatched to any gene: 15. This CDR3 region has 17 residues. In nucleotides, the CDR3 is TGTGCCAGTAGTATCCCCTGGACAGGGGCCGTCCGGGCGCCCCAGCATTTT. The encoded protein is CASSIPWTGAVRAPQHF.

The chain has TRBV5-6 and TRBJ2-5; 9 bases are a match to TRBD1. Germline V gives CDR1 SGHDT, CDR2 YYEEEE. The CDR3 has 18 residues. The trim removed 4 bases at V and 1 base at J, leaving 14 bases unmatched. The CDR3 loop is CASSLLGSGTGPQETQYF. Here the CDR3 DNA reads TGTGCCAGCAGCCTACTAGGATCCGGGACAGGGCCCCAAGAGACCCAGTACTTC.